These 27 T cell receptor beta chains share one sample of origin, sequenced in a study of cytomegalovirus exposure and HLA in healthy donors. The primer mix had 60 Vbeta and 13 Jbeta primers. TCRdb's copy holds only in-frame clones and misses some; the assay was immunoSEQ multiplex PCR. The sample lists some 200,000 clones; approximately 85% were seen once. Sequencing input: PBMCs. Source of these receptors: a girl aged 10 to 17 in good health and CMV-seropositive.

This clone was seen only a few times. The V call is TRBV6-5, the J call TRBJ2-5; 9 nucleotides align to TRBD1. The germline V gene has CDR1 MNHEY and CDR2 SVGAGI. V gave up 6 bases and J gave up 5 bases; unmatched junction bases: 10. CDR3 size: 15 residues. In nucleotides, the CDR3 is TGTGCCAGCAGCCGAACCGGACAGGGGATTGAGACCCAGTACTTC. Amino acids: CASSRTGQGIETQYF.

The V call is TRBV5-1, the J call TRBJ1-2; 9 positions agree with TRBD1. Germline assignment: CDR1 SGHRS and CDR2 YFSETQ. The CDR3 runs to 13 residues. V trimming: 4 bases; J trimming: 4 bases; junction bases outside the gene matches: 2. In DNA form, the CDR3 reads TGCGCCAGCAGCGAGGGACAGGGCTATGGCTACACCTTC. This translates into CASSEGQGYGYTF. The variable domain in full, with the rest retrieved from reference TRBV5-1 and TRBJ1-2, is KAGVTQTPRYLIKTRGQQVTLSCSPISGHRSVSWYQQTPGQGLQFLFEYFSETQRNKGNFPGRFSGRQFSNSRSEMNVSTLELGDSALYLCASSEGQGYGYTFGSGTRLTVV.

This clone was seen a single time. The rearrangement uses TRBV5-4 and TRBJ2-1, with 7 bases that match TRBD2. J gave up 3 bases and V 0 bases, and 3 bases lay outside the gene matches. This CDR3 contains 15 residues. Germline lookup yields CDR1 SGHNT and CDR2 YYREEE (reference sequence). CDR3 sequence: CASSLVGGGYNEQFF. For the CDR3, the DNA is TGTGCCAGCAGCTTGGTTGGCGGGGGCTACAATGAGCAGTTCTTC.

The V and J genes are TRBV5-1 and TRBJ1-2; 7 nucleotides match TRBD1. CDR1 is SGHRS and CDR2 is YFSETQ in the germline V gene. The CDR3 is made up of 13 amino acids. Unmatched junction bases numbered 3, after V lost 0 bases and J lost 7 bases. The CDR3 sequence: CASSLDRGGGYTF. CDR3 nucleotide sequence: TGCGCCAGCAGCTTGGACAGGGGAGGTGGCTACACCTTC.

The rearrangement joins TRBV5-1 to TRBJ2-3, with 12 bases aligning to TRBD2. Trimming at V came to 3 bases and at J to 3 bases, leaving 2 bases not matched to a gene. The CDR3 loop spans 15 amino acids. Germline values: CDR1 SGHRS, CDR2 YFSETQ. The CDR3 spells CASSSGLAGTDTQYF. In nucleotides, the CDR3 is TGCGCCAGCAGCTCCGGACTAGCGGGGACAGATACGCAGTATTTT.

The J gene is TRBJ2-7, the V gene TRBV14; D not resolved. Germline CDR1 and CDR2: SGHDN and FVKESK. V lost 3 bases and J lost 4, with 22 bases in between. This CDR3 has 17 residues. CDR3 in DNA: TGTGCCAGCAGCCAGAGAGTCCACTCCGGTTTATCATACGAGCAGTACTTC. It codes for CASSQRVHSGLSYEQYF.

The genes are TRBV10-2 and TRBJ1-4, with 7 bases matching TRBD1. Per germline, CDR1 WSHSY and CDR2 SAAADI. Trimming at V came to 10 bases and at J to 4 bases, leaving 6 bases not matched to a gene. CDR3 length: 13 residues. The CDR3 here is CATATGINEKLFF. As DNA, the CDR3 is TGCGCCACCGCGACAGGGATTAATGAAAAACTGTTTTTT.

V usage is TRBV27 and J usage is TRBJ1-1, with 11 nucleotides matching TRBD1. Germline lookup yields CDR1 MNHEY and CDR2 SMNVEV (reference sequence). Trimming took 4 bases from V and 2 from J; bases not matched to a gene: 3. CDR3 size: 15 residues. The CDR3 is CASSSGQGGNTEAFF. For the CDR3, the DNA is TGTGCCAGCAGTTCGGGACAGGGGGGAAACACTGAAGCTTTCTTT.

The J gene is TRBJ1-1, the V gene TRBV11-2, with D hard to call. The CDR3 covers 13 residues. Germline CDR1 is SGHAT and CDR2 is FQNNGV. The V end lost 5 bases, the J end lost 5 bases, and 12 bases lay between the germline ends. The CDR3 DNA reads TGTGCCAGCAGCCCGGAATGGAGGACTGAAGCTTTCTTT. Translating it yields CASSPEWRTEAFF.

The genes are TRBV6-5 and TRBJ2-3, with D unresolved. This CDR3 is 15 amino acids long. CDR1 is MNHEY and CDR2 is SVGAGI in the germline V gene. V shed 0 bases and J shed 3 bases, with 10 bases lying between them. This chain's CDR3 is CASSYSSLSTDTQYF. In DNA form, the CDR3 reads TGTGCCAGCAGTTACTCGTCCCTATCGACAGATACGCAGTATTTT.

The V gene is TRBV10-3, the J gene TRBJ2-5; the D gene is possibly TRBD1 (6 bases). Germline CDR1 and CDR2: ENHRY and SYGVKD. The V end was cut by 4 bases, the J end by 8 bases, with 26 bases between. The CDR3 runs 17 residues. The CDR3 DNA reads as TGTGCCATCAGTGCCAGCACCGGGACAAGCAAGAGTGAAACCCAGTACTTC. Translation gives CAISASTGTSKSETQYF.

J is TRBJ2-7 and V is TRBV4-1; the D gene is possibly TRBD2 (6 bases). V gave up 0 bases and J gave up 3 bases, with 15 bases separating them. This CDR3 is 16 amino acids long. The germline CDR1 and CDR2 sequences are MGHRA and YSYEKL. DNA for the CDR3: TGCGCCAGCAGCCAAGAAGCCGGGACTTCGTTCTACGAGCAGTACTTC. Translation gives CASSQEAGTSFYEQYF.

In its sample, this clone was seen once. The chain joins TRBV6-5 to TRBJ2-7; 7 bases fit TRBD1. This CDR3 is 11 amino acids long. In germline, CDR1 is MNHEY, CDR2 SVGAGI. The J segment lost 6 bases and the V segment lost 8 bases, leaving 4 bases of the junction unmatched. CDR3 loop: CASAGGVEQYF. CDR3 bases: TGTGCCAGCGCAGGGGGTGTCGAGCAGTACTTC.

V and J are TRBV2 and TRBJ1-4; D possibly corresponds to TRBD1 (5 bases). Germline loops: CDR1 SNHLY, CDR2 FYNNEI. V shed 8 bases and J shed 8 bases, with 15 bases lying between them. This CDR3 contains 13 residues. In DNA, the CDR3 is TGTGCCAGCGACGGGGGGGGAGGCGAAAAACTGTTTTTT. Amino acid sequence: CASDGGGGEKLFF.

The CDR3 loop reads CASTSGQFSGNTIYF. In nucleotides, the CDR3 is TGTGCCAGCACCTCAGGGCAGTTCTCTGGAAACACCATATATTTT. The V and J genes are TRBV2 and TRBJ1-3; TRBD1 is a possible D gene (5 bases). This CDR3 spans 15 amino acids. The germline V and J ends were trimmed by 7 bases and 0 bases, with 13 bases remaining between them. Germline CDR1 reads SNHLY; CDR2 reads FYNNEI. Full variable domain (remainder filled in from reference TRBV2 and TRBJ1-3): EPEVTQTPSHQVTQMGQEVILRCVPISNHLYFYWYRQILGQKVEFLVSFYNNEISEKSEIFDDQFSVERPDGSNFTLKIRSTKLEDSAMYFCASTSGQFSGNTIYFGEGSWLTVV.

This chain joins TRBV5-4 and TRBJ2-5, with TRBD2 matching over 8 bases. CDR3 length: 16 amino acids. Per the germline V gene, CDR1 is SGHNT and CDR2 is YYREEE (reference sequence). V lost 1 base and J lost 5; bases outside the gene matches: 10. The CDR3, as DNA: TGTGCCAGCAGCTTGCAGGGCGGACTAGCAGGCGAGACCCAGTACTTC. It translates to CASSLQGGLAGETQYF. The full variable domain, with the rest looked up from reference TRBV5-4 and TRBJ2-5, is ETGVTQSPTHLIKTRGQQVTLRCSSQSGHNTVSWYQQALGQGPQFIFQYYREEENGRGNFPPRFSGLQFPNYSSELNVNALELDDSALYLCASSLQGGLAGETQYFGPGTRLLVL.

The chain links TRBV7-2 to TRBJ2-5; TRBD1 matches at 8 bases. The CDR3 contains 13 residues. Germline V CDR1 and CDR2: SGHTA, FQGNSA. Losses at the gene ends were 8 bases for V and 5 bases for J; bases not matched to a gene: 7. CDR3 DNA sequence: TGTGCCAGCGGAGGACAGGGCGGGGAGACCCAGTACTTC. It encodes CASGGQGGETQYF.

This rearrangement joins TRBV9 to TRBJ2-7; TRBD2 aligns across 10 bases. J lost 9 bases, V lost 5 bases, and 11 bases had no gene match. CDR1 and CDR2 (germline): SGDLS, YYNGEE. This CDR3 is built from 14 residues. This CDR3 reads CASREIAGGCGQYF. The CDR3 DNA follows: TGTGCCAGCAGAGAAATAGCGGGGGGTTGCGGGCAGTACTTC.

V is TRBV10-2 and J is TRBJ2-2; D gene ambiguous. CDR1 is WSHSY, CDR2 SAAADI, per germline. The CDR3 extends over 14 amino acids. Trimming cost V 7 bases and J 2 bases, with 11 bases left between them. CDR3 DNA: TGCGCCAGCAAATTAGTCACCAACACCGGGGAGCTGTTTTTT. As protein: CASKLVTNTGELFF.

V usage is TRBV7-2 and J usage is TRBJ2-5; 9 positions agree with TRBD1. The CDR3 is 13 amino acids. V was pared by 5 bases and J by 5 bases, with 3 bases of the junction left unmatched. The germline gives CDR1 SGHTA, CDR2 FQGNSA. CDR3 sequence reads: CASSPGTGETQYF. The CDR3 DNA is TGTGCCAGCAGCCCGGGGACAGGGGAGACCCAGTACTTC.

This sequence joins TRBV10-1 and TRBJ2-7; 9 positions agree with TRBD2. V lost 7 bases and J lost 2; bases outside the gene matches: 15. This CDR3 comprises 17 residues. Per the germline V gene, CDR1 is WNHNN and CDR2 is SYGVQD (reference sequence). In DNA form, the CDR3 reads TGCGCCAGCACCGAGCGGGGGGATATCCGGGCCCCCTACGAGCAGTACTTC. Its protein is CASTERGDIRAPYEQYF.

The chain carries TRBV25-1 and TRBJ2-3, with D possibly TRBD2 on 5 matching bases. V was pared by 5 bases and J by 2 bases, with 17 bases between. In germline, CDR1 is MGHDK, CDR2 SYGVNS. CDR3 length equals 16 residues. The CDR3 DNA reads TGTGCCAGCAGTCCCCGCGCCGAGGGTTACACAGATACGCAGTATTTT. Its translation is CASSPRAEGYTDTQYF.

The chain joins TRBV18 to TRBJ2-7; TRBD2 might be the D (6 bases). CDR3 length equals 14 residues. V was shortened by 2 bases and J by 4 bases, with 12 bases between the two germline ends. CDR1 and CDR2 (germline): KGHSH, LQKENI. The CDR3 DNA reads TGTGCCAGCTCACCAGGTATCGGGGGTTACGAGCAGTACTTC. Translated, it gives CASSPGIGGYEQYF. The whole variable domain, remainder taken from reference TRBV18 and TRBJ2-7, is NAGVMQNPRHLVRRRGQEARLRCSPMKGHSHVYWYRQLPEEGLKFMVYLQKENIIDESGMPKERFSAEFPKEGPSILRIQQVVRGDSAAYFCASSPGIGGYEQYFGPGTRLTVT.

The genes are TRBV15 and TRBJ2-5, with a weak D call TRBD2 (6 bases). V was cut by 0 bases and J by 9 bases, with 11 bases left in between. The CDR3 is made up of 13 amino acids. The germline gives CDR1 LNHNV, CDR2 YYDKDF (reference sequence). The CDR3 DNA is TGTGCCACCAGCAGAGATCGCCCGGGGGCCCAGTACTTC. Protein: CATSRDRPGAQYF.

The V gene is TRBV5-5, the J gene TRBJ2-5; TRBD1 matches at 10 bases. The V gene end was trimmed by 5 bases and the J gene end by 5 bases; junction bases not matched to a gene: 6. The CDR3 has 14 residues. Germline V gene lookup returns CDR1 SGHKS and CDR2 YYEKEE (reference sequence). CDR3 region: CASSRGQGLETQYF. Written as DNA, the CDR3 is TGTGCCAGCAGTCGGGGACAGGGGTTGGAGACCCAGTACTTC.

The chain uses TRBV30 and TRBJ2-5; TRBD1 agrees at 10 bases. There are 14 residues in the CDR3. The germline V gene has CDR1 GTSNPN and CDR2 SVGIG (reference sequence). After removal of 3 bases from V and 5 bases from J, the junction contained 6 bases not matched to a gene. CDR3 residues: CAWSLTGGAETQYF. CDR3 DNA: TGTGCCTGGAGCCTGACAGGGGGCGCGGAGACCCAGTACTTC.

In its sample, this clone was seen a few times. CDR3 protein: CASSQGTVQGYGYTF. The CDR3 region has the DNA TGTGCCAGCAGTCAAGGGACAGTTCAGGGCTATGGCTACACCTTC. The genes are TRBV27 and TRBJ1-2; 7 nucleotides match TRBD1. CDR1 and CDR2 from the germline V gene are MNHEY and SMNVEV (reference sequence). V was pared by 5 bases and J by 4 bases, with 10 bases of the junction left unmatched. The CDR3 has 15 residues.